Presented here are 4 T cell receptor beta chains from one specimen sequenced in a study of cytomegalovirus exposure and HLA in healthy donors. PCR was performed using 60 Vbeta and 13 Jbeta primers. Generated by immunoSEQ multiplex PCR, the TCRdb table keeps only in-frame clones and is missing some. This table holds about 97,000 clones, 76% found once. The sample taken for sequencing was PBMCs. The origin of the receptors is a man in his forties or fifties in good health and CMV-seronegative.

The rearrangement uses TRBV6-1 and TRBJ2-3; D perhaps matches TRBD1 (6 bases). The CDR3 extends over 12 amino acids. Trimming stripped 8 bases from V and 6 bases from J, with 12 bases between. Germline V gene lookup returns CDR1 MNHNS and CDR2 SASEGT. For the CDR3, the DNA is TGTGCCAGCCGGACAGTCGGGGATACGCAGTATTTT. Its translation is CASRTVGDTQYF.

The chain couples TRBV18 to TRBJ1-5, with TRBD1 as a possible D gene (5 bases). The CDR3 totals 15 residues. Trimming cost V 3 bases and J 1 base, with 10 bases left between them. Germline CDR1 KGHSH, CDR2 LQKENI. DNA for the CDR3: TGTGCCAGCTCACCGGGGCGGTCGAGCAATCAGCCCCAGCATTTT. Residues: CASSPGRSSNQPQHF.

This clone has a handful of counts. The CDR3 here is CASSPTGGAGYGYTF. The CDR3 coding sequence is TGTGCCAGCTCACCAACGGGGGGCGCAGGATATGGCTACACCTTC. The rearrangement joins TRBV18 to TRBJ1-2; D might be TRBD1 (6 bases). This CDR3 contains 15 residues. In germline, CDR1 is KGHSH, CDR2 LQKENI. The germline V and J ends were trimmed by 2 bases and 5 bases, with 15 bases remaining between them.

The V gene is TRBV19, the J gene TRBJ2-6; no clear D gene. V lost 8 bases to trimming and J lost 1 base, with 9 bases between them. The germline V gene has CDR1 LNHDA and CDR2 SQIVND (reference sequence). The CDR3 has 14 amino acids. CDR3 protein: CASQIKSGANVLTF. In DNA, the CDR3 is TGTGCCAGTCAGATCAAATCTGGGGCCAACGTCCTGACTTTC.